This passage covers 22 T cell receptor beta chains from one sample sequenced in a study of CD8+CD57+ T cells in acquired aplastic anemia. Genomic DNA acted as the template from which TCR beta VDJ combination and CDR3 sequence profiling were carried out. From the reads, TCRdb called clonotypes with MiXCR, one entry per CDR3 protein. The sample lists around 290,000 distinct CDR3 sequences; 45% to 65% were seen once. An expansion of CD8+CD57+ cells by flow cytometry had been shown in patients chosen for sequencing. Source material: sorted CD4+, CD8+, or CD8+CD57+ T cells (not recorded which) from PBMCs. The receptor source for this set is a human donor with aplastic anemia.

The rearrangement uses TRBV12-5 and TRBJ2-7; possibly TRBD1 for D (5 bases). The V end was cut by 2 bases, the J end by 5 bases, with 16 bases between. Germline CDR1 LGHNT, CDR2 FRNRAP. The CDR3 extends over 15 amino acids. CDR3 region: CASGLNRRAVHEQYF. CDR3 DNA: TGTGCTAGTGGTTTGAACCGCAGGGCGGTCCACGAGCAGTACTTC.

For the CDR3, the DNA is TGTGCCAGCAGCTTATTGGTGGGTCAGGGGCTCAATGAGCAGTTCTTC. Its protein product is CASSLLVGQGLNEQFF. The V gene is TRBV7-3, the J gene TRBJ2-1; D possibly corresponds to TRBD1 (6 bases). Germline loops: CDR1 SGHTA, CDR2 FQGTGA. The V and J ends lost 2 bases and 6 bases respectively, with 17 bases between them. The CDR3 has 16 residues.

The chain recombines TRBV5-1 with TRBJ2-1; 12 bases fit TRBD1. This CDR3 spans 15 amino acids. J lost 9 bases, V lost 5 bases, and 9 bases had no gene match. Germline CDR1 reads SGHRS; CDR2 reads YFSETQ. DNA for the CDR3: TGCGCCAGCAGTAATACCGGGACAGGGGGCTTTGAGCAGTTCTTC. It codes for CASSNTGTGGFEQFF.

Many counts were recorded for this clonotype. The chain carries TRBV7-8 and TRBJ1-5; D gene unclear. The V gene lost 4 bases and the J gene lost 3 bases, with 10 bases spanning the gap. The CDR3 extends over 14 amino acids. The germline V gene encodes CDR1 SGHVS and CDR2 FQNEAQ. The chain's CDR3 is CASSSNIFNQPQHF. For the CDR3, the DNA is TGTGCCAGCAGCTCCAACATTTTCAATCAGCCCCAGCATTTT. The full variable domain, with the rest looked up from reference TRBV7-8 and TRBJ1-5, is GAGVSQSPRYKVAKRGQDVALRCDPISGHVSLFWYQQALGQGPEFLTYFQNEAQLDKSGLPSDRFFAERPEGSVSTLKIQRTQQEDSAVYLCASSSNIFNQPQHFGDGTRLSIL.

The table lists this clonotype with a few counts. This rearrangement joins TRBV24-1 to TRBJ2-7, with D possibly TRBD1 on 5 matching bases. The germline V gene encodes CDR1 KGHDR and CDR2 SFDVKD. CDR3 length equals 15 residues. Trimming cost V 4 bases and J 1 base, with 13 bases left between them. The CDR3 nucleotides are TGTGCCACCAGTGAGGCAGGGTCTATTTCCTACGAGCAGTACTTC. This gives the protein CATSEAGSISYEQYF.

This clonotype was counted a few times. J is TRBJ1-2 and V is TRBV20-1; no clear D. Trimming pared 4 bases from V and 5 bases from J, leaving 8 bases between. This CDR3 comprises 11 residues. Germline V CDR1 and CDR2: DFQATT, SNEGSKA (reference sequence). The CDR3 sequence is CSANKEYGYTF. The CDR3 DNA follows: TGCAGTGCTAACAAGGAGTATGGCTACACCTTC.

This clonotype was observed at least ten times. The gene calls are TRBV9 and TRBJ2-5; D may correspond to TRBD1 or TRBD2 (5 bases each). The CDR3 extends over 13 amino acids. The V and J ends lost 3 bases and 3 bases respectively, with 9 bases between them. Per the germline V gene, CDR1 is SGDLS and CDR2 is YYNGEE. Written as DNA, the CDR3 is TGTGCCAGCAGCGCGGGACCGAAAGAGACCCAGTACTTC. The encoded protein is CASSAGPKETQYF.

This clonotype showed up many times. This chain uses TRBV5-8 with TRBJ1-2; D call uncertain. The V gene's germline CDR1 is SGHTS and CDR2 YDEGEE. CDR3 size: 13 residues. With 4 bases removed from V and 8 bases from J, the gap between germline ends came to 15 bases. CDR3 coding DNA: TGTGCCAGCAGCCCGGACTTAGGACGGGGCTACACCTTC. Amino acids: CASSPDLGRGYTF. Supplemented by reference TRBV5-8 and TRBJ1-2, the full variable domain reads EAGVTQSPTHLIKTRGQQATLRCSPISGHTSVYWYQQALGLGLQFLLWYDEGEERNRGNFPPRFSGRQFPNYSSELNVNALELEDSALYLCASSPDLGRGYTFGSGTRLTVV.

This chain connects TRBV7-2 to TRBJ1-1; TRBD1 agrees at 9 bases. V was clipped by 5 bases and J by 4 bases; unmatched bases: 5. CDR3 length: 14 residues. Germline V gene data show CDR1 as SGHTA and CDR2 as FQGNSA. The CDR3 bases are TGTGCCAGCAGCCCCGGGACAGGGAGCACTGAAGCTTTCTTT. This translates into CASSPGTGSTEAFF.

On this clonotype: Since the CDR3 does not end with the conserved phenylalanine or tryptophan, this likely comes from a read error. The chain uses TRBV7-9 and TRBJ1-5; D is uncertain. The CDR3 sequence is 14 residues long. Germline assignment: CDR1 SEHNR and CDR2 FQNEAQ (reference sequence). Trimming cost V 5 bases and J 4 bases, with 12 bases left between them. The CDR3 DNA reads TGTGCCAGCAGCAAAAGACCGACTAATCAGCCCCAGCATTTA. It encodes CASSKRPTNQPQHL.

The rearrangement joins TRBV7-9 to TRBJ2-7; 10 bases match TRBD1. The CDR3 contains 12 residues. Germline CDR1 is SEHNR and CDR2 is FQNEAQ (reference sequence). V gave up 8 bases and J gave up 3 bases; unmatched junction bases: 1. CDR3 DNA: TGTGCCAGCTGGACAGGGGGCTACGAGCAGTACTTC. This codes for CASWTGGYEQYF.

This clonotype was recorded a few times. The CDR3 bases are TGTGCCACCAGCCAACGTCCAGGGGCTGGGCAGTTCTTC. Translated: CATSQRPGAGQFF. This chain uses TRBV15 with TRBJ2-1, with D possibly being TRBD1 (6 bases). The CDR3 length is 13 residues. Germline V gene lookup returns CDR1 LNHNV and CDR2 YYDKDF (reference sequence). V lost 5 bases and J lost 12, with 17 bases in between. Based on the CDR3 plus reference TRBV15 and TRBJ2-1, the full variable domain is DAMVIQNPRYQVTQFGKPVTLSCSQTLNHNVMYWYQQKSSQAPKLLFHYYDKDFNNEADTPDNFQSRRPNTSFCFLDIRSPGLGDTAMYLCATSQRPGAGQFFGPGTRLTVL.

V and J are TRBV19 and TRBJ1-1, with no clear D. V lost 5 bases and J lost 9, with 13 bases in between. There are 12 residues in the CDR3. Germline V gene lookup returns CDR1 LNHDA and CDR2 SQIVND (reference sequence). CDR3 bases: TGTGCCAGTAGTCCGCAATTCGGGAAAGCTTTCTTT. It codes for CASSPQFGKAFF.

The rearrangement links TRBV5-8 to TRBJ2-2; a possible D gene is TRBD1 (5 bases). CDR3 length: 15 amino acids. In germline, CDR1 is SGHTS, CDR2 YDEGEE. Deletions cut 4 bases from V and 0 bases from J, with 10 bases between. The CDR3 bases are TGTGCCAGCAGCCCCCCAGGGACGAACACCGGGGAGCTGTTTTTT. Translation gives CASSPPGTNTGELFF.

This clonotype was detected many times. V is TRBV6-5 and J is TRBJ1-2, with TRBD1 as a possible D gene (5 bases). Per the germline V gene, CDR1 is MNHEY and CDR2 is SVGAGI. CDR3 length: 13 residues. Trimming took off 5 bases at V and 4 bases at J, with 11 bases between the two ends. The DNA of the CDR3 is TGTGCCAGCAGTCCGGGGGGTTCCTATGGCTACACCTTC. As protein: CASSPGGSYGYTF.

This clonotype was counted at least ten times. CDR3 amino acids: CASSFGEMNTEAFF. In DNA form, the CDR3 reads TGTGCCAGCAGTTTTGGAGAGATGAACACTGAAGCTTTCTTT. The chain has TRBV6-6 and TRBJ1-1; the D is unclear. Looked up from germline, CDR1 is MNHNY and CDR2 is SVGAGI (reference sequence). Trimming removed 4 bases at V and 0 bases at J, with 9 bases between. The CDR3 has 14 residues.

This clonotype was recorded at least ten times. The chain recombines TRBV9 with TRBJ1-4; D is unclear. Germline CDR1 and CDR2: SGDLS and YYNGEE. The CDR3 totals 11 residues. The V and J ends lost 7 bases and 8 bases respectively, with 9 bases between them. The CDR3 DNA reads TGTGCCAGCTCCCGGGAGGAAAAACTGTTTTTT. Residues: CASSREEKLFF.

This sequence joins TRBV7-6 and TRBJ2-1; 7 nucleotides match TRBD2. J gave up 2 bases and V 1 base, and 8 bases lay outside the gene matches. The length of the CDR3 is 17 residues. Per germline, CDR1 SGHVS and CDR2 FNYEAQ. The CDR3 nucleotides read TGTGCCAGCAGCTTAGACCCACCCGGGACTACCTACAATGAGCAGTTCTTC. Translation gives CASSLDPPGTTYNEQFF. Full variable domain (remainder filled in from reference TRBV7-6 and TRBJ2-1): GAGVSQSPRYKVTKRGQDVALRCDPISGHVSLYWYRQALGQGPEFLTYFNYEAQQDKSGLPNDRFSAERPEGSISTLTIQRTEQRDSAMYRCASSLDPPGTTYNEQFFGPGTRLTVL.

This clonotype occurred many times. The CDR3: CASSFSGNMNTEAFF. For the CDR3, the DNA is TGTGCCAGCAGCTTTTCAGGGAATATGAACACTGAAGCTTTCTTT. The rearrangement links TRBV7-9 to TRBJ1-1; tentatively, D is TRBD1 (5 bases). V was cut by 3 bases and J by 0 bases, with 11 bases left in between. The CDR3 spans 15 residues. CDR1 SEHNR and CDR2 FQNEAQ come from the germline V gene (reference sequence).

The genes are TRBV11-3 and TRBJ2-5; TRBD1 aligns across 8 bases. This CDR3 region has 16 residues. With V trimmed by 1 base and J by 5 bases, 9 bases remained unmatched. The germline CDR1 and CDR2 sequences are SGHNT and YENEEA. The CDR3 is CASSLGRGRMSETQYF. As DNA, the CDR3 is TGTGCCAGCAGCTTAGGCAGGGGGCGCATGTCGGAGACCCAGTACTTC.

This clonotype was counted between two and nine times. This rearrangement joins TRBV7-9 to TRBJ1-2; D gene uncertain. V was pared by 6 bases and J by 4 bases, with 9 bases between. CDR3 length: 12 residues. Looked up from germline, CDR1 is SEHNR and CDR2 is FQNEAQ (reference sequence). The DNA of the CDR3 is TGTGCCAGCAGGGATGCGGGCTATGGCTACACCTTC. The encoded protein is CASRDAGYGYTF. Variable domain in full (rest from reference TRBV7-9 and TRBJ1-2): DTGVSQNPRHKITKRGQNVTFRCDPISEHNRLYWYRQTLGQGPEFLTYFQNEAQLEKSRLLSDRFSAERPKGSFSTLEIQRTEQGDSAMYLCASRDAGYGYTFGSGTRLTVV.

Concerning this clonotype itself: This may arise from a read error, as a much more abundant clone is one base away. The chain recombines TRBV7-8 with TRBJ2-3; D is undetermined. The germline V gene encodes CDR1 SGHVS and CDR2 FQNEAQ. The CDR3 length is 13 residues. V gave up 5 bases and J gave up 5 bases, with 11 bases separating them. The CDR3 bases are TGTGCCAGCAGCCTCGGCGAGGAAGATACGCAGTATTTT. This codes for CASSLGEEDTQYF. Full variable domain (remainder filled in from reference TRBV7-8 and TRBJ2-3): GAGVSQSPRYKVAKRGQDVALRCDPISGHVSLFWYQQALGQGPEFLTYFQNEAQLDKSGLPSDRFFAERPEGSVSTLKIQRTQQEDSAVYLCASSLGEEDTQYFGPGTRLTVL.